The 5 T cell receptor beta chains listed next were all sequenced from one sample in a study of cytomegalovirus exposure and HLA in healthy donors. Primers for the PCR totalled 60 Vbeta and 13 Jbeta. The method was immunoSEQ multiplex PCR; TCRdb's version includes in-frame clones alone and lacks a portion of them. The table lists 140,000 or so clones, 75% to 90% of them singletons, with under 3% in the top ten. Sample: PBMCs. All receptors derive from a woman in her 30s in good health and CMV-seronegative.

The sample holds one count of this clone. The chain is built from TRBV2 and TRBJ1-2, with D uncertain. Looked up from germline, CDR1 is SNHLY and CDR2 is FYNNEI. Trimming removed 5 bases from V and 7 bases from J, with 11 bases in between. The CDR3 is made up of 12 amino acids. The CDR3 spells CASSLPRGGYTF. The CDR3 DNA is TGTGCCAGCAGTCTCCCTCGGGGTGGCTACACCTTC.

This chain joins TRBV19 and TRBJ1-1; D is possibly TRBD1 (6 bases). The CDR3 contains 13 residues. Trimming took 7 bases from V and 2 from J, leaving 11 bases between them. CDR1 is LNHDA, CDR2 SQIVND, per germline (reference sequence). CDR3 loop: CASNRRGNTEAFF. The CDR3 DNA follows: TGTGCCAGTAATCGCAGGGGTAACACTGAAGCTTTCTTT.

The chain carries TRBV5-1 and TRBJ2-2; D ambiguous. The CDR3 is 12 residues long. The germline V gene encodes CDR1 SGHRS and CDR2 YFSETQ. With 1 base removed from V and 5 bases from J, the gap between germline ends came to 3 bases. DNA for the CDR3: TGCGCCAGCAGCTTGACTACCGGGGAGCTGTTTTTT. It is translated as CASSLTTGELFF.

The rearrangement joins TRBV5-1 to TRBJ1-2; tentative D call: TRBD1 (5 bases). The CDR3 runs to 14 residues. CDR1 SGHRS and CDR2 YFSETQ come from the germline V gene. V dropped 3 bases and J dropped 5 bases, with 14 bases sitting between them. The CDR3 DNA is TGCGCCAGCAGCTCTCGATCGAAGGGGTATGGCTACACCTTC. It encodes CASSSRSKGYGYTF.

The CDR3 DNA sequence: TGTGCCAGCAGTTACAATGGGCCGACGGGAAACACCATATATTTT. This gives the protein CASSYNGPTGNTIYF. V usage is TRBV6-6 and J usage is TRBJ1-3; D unresolved. CDR1 and CDR2 from the germline V gene are MNHNY and SVGAGI (reference sequence). Between the trimmed V and J ends, which lost 2 bases and 4 bases, there was a span of 12 bases. The CDR3 spans 15 residues.